A selection of T cell receptor beta chains follows, all from one sample in a study of Graves' ophthalmopathy and Graves' hyperthyroidism. TCRdb reprocessed the multiplex PCR reads with MiXCR, giving one entry per CDR3 protein. The sample consists of under 250,000 distinct CDR3 sequences, around a fifth of them appearing once. Material for sequencing was peripheral blood. Receptors were obtained from a woman aged 45 to 65 with Graves' ophthalmopathy. Both conserved end residues are part of each CDR3. A D gene is named only where the DNA matches it firmly. Where a row states a size, it is once, few, many or the class of an expanded clone; other rows omit it.

d_call	v_call	cdr3_length	j_call	clone_size	cdr3_aa	cdr3_nt
TRBD1	TRBV10-1	13	TRBJ2-7	many	CASSRDRAREQYF	TGCGCCAGCAGTCGGGACAGGGCGAGGGAGCAGTACTTC
NA	TRBV29-1	13	TRBJ1-5	many	CSVRTVPGQPQHF	TGCAGCGTTCGGACAGTCCCTGGGCAGCCCCAGCATTTT
NA	TRBV7-6	15	TRBJ2-7	NA	CASSPVAGRFYEQYF	TGTGCCAGCAGCCCGGTTGCGGGGCGCTTCTACGAGCAGTACTTC
NA	TRBV28	13	TRBJ1-2	NA	CASSLGQLQGYTF	TGTGCCAGCAGTTTAGGACAGTTACAGGGCTACACCTTC
TRBD1	TRBV25-1	13	TRBJ1-2	NA	CASSEGQVYGYTF	TGTGCCAGCAGTGAGGGACAGGTCTATGGCTACACCTTC
NA	TRBV27	15	TRBJ2-3	many	CASSLTGFSTDTQYF	TGTGCCAGCAGTCTCACAGGGTTTAGCACAGATACGCAGTATTTT
NA	TRBV9	13	TRBJ1-5	many	CASSLEPNQPQHF	TGTGCCAGCAGCCTTGAACCCAATCAGCCCCAGCATTTT
NA	TRBV5-1	14	TRBJ2-5	few	CASSLGHFEETQYF	TGCGCCAGCAGCTTGGGGCATTTCGAGGAGACCCAGTACTTC
NA	TRBV5-5	14	TRBJ2-5	NA	CASSFRFKEETQYF	TGTGCCAGCAGTTTCCGGTTCAAGGAAGAGACCCAGTACTTC
NA	TRBV10-3	13	TRBJ2-3	many	CATRGSVPDTQYF	TGTGCCACCAGGGGATCGGTCCCAGATACGCAGTATTTT
NA	TRBV6-1	14	TRBJ2-7	NA	CASSQSRDRYEQYF	TGTGCCAGCAGTCAAAGTCGGGACCGCTACGAGCAGTACTTC
NA	TRBV18	13	TRBJ2-7	many	CASSPRGGYEQYF	TGTGCCAGCTCACCACGTGGAGGGTACGAGCAGTACTTC
NA	TRBV6-2/TRBV6-3	16	TRBJ2-2	NA	CASKTGTSAFTGELFF	TGTGCCAGCAAAACCGGGACAAGTGCTTTCACCGGGGAGCTGTTTTTT
TRBD1	TRBV20-1	14	TRBJ1-2	few	CSAIRQGAGRGYTF	TGCAGTGCGATCCGACAGGGAGCAGGGAGAGGCTACACCTTC
NA	TRBV6-5	14	TRBJ2-7	many	CASSYRGGSYEQYF	TGTGCCAGCAGTTACCGTGGCGGTTCCTACGAGCAGTACTTC
TRBD1	TRBV5-1	15	TRBJ2-7	many	CASSPEGTGVYEQYF	TGCGCCAGCAGCCCCGAGGGGACAGGGGTCTACGAGCAGTACTTC
TRBD1	TRBV9	14	TRBJ1-2	many	CASSVGGDSSRYTF	TGTGCCAGCAGCGTAGGGGGGGACAGTTCCCGCTACACCTTC
TRBD1	TRBV18	15	TRBJ2-3	NA	CASSPGTGDTDTQYF	TGTGCCAGCTCACCCGGGACAGGGGACACAGATACGCAGTATTTT
NA	TRBV2	12	TRBJ1-3	many	CASRGFGNTIYF	TGTGCCAGCAGGGGTTTTGGAAACACCATATATTTT
TRBD2	TRBV14	17	TRBJ2-2	many	CASSLATSGSRTGELFF	TGTGCCAGCAGCCTCGCGACTAGCGGGAGTCGCACCGGGGAGCTGTTTTTT
NA	TRBV7-8	14	TRBJ2-5	NA	CASSKGQGIETQYF	TGTGCCAGCAGCAAAGGCCAAGGGATAGAGACCCAGTACTTC
NA	TRBV3-1	14	TRBJ2-2	NA	CASSLRQGPGELFF	TGTGCCAGCAGCCTGCGGCAGGGGCCCGGGGAGCTGTTTTTT
NA	TRBV2	13	TRBJ2-5	few	CASKTDAQETQYF	TGTGCCAGCAAGACAGACGCTCAAGAGACCCAGTACTTC
TRBD1	TRBV5-5	16	TRBJ2-4	NA	CASGLAGAGGRNIQYF	TGTGCCAGCGGCTTGGCCGGGGCAGGGGGCAGGAACATTCAGTACTTC
NA	TRBV6-1	13	TRBJ2-5	many	CASSGSEQETQYF	TGTGCCAGCAGTGGAAGCGAGCAAGAGACCCAGTACTTC
NA	TRBV24-1	15	TRBJ2-7	many	CATSAAGSASYEQYF	TGTGCCACCAGTGCGGCTGGCAGCGCCTCCTACGAGCAGTACTTC
TRBD2	TRBV12-3/TRBV12-4	17	TRBJ2-7	many	CASSLQTGTRRPGEQYF	TGTGCCAGCAGCCTACAAACCGGGACTAGACGGCCCGGCGAGCAGTACTTC
TRBD2	TRBV29-1	14	TRBJ2-7	many	CSVGTSGLGNEQYF	TGCAGCGTGGGGACTAGCGGGCTGGGAAACGAGCAGTACTTC
NA	TRBV19	15	TRBJ1-5	many	CASTPGAVHNQPQHF	TGTGCCAGTACCCCCGGGGCAGTGCACAATCAGCCCCAGCATTTT
TRBD2	TRBV12-3/TRBV12-4	17	TRBJ2-1	NA	CASSPSGSSGSMNEQFF	TGTGCCAGCAGTCCCTCCGGGTCTAGCGGGAGTATGAATGAGCAGTTCTTC
NA	TRBV20-1	12	TRBJ1-2	NA	CSARGTDYGYTF	TGCAGTGCTAGAGGGACAGACTATGGCTACACCTTC
TRBD2	TRBV11-1	16	TRBJ2-2	many	CASSSSGILRGGELFF	TGTGCCAGCAGTTCCAGCGGGATTCTCCGAGGCGGGGAGCTGTTTTTT
TRBD1	TRBV24-1	16	TRBJ1-5	many	CATSDPRQGSNQPQHF	TGTGCCACCAGTGATCCCAGACAGGGAAGCAATCAGCCCCAGCATTTT
NA	TRBV5-1	13	TRBJ2-5	many	CASSSHNQETQYF	TGCGCCAGCAGCTCCCATAACCAAGAGACCCAGTACTTC
TRBD2	TRBV6-1	15	TRBJ2-7	many	CASSEVTSGSYEQYF	TGTGCCAGCAGTGAAGTAACTAGCGGGAGCTACGAGCAGTACTTC
TRBD1	TRBV30	14	TRBJ2-7	many	CAWGHPGQGQEQYF	TGTGCCTGGGGTCACCCGGGACAGGGGCAAGAGCAGTACTTC
NA	TRBV27	17	TRBJ1-6	few	CASSLGSGGAGNSPLHF	TGTGCCAGCAGTTTAGGCTCCGGGGGCGCGGGGAATTCACCCCTCCACTTT
NA	TRBV6-1	13	TRBJ1-2	NA	CASSRGTRDGYTF	TGTGCCAGCAGCCGAGGGACACGGGATGGCTACACCTTC
TRBD1	TRBV19	14	TRBJ1-2	few	CASMRTGGNGGYTF	TGTGCCAGTATGCGGACAGGGGGCAACGGTGGCTACACCTTC
NA	TRBV7-8	13	TRBJ2-5	many	CASSFYREETQYF	TGTGCCAGCAGCTTTTATAGGGAAGAGACCCAGTACTTC